What follows describes a single TCR beta chain. Its target is not known. This sample is drawn from a study of T cells after yellow fever vaccination. Study results and limitations: A large majority of primary-vaccination clones showed up again after the booster (approximately 95% CD4, 88% CD8). Repertoires sorted by FACS could include abundant clonotypes that are contaminants from the bulk population.

This CDR3 region has 14 residues. Germline lookup yields CDR1 LGHDT and CDR2 YNNKEL (reference sequence). Between the trimmed V and J ends, which lost 2 bases and 3 bases, there was a span of 11 bases. MiXCR, run by TCRdb on the 5' RACE reads, gives a single entry per CDR3 protein. The table lists more than 450,000 distinct CDR3 sequences, 20% to 25% of them singletons. This TCR derives from a man aged 18 to 29 who received the YFV17D yellow fever vaccine. The sequenced sample was PBMCs, obtained roughly 23 days after the first yellow fever vaccination. The chain has TRBV3-1 and TRBJ2-7; D assignment may be TRBD1 or TRBD2 (5 bases each). The CDR3 is CASSQFRGHYEQYF. The CDR3 DNA sequence: TGTGCCAGCAGCCAATTCCGGGGCCACTACGAGCAGTACTTC.